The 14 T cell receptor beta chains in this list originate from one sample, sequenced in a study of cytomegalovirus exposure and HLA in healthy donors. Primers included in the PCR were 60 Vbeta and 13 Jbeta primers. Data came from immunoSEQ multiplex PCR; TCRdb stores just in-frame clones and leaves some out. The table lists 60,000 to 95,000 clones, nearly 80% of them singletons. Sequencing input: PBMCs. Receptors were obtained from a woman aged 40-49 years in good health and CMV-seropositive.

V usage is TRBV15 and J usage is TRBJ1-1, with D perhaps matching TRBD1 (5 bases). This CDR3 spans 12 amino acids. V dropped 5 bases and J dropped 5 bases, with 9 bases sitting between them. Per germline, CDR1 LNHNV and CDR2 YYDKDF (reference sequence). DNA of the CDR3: TGTGCCACCAGCGGACGGGGGACTGAAGCTTTCTTT. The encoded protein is CATSGRGTEAFF.

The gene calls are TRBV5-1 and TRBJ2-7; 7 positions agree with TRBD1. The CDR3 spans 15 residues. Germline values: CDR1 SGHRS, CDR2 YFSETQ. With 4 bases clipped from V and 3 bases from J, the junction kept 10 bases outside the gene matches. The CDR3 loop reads CASSRGQEPIYEQYF. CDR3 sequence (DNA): TGCGCCAGCAGCCGCGGACAGGAACCCATCTACGAGCAGTACTTC.

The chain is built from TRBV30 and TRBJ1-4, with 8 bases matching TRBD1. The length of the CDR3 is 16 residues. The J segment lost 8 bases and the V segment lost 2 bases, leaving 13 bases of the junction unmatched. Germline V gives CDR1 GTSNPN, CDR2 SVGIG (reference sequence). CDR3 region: CAWSFPRAGGEEKLFF. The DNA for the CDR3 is TGTGCCTGGAGTTTCCCCCGGGCAGGGGGCGAAGAAAAACTGTTTTTT.

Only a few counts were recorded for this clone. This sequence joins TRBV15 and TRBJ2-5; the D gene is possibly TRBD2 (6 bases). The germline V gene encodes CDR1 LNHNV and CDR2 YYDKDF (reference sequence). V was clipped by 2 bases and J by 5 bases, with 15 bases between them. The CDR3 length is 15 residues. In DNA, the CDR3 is TGTGCCACCAGCAGAAGGGCAGGGAGGAAGGAGACCCAGTACTTC. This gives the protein CATSRRAGRKETQYF.

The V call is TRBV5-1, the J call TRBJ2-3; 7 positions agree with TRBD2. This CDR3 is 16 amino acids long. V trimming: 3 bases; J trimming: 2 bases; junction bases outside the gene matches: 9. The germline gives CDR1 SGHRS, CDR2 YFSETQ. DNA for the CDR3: TGCGCCAGCAGCTGGGGAGGGCGCTCTATCACAGATACGCAGTATTTT. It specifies CASSWGGRSITDTQYF.

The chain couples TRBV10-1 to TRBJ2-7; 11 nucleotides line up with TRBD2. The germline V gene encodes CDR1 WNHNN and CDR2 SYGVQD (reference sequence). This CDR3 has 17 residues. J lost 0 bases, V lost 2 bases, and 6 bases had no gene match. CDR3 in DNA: TGCGCCAGCAGTGAGCTTAGCGGGGGGGCCCGCTCCTACGAGCAGTACTTC. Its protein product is CASSELSGGARSYEQYF.

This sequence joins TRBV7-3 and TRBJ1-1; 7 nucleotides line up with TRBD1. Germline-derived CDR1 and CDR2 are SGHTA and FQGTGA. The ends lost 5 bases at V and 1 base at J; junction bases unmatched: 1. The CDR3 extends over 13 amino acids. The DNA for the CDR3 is TGTGCCAGCAGCCGGGACAGGAACACTGAAGCTTTCTTT. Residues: CASSRDRNTEAFF.

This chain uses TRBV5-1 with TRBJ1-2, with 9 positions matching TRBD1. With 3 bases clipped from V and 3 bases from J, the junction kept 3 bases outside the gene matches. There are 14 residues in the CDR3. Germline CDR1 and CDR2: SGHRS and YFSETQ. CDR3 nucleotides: TGCGCCAGCAGCTCGCGGGACAGGGACTATGGCTACACCTTC. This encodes CASSSRDRDYGYTF.

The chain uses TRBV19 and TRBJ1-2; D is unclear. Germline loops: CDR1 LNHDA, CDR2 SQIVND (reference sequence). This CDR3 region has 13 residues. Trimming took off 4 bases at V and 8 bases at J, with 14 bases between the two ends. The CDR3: CASSTDRLWGYTF. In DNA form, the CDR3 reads TGTGCCAGTAGTACCGATCGGTTATGGGGCTACACCTTC.

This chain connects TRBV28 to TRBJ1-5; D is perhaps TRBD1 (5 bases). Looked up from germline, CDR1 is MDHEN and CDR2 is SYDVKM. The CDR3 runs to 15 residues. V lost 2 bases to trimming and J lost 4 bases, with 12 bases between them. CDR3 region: CASSLGWRGNQPQHF. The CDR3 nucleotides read TGTGCCAGCAGTTTAGGGTGGAGGGGTAATCAGCCCCAGCATTTT.

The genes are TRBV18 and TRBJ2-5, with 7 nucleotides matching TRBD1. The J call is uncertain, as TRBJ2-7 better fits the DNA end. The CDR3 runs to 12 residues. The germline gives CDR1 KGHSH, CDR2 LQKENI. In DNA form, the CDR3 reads TGTGCCAGCTCGTACGACAGGGACGAGCAGTACTTC. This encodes CASSYDRDEQYF.

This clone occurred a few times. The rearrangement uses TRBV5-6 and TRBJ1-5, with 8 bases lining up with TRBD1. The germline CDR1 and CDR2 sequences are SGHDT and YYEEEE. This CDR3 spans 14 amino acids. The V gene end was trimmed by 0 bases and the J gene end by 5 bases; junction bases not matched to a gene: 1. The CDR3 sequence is CASSLVQGDQPQHF. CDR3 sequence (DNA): TGTGCCAGCAGCTTGGTACAGGGGGATCAGCCCCAGCATTTT.

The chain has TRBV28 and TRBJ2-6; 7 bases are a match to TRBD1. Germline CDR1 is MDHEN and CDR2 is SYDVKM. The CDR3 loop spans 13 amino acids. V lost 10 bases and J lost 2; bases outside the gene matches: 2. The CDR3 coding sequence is TGTGCCACCACAGGGGCTGGGGCCAACGTCCTGACTTTC. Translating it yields CATTGAGANVLTF.

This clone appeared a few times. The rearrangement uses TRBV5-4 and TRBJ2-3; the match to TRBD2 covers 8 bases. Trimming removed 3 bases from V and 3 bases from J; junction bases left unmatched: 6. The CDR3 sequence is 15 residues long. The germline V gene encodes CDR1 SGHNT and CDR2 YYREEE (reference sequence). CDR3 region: CASSSGGRRTDTQYF. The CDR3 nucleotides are TGTGCCAGCAGCTCGGGGGGGCGCAGGACAGATACGCAGTATTTT.